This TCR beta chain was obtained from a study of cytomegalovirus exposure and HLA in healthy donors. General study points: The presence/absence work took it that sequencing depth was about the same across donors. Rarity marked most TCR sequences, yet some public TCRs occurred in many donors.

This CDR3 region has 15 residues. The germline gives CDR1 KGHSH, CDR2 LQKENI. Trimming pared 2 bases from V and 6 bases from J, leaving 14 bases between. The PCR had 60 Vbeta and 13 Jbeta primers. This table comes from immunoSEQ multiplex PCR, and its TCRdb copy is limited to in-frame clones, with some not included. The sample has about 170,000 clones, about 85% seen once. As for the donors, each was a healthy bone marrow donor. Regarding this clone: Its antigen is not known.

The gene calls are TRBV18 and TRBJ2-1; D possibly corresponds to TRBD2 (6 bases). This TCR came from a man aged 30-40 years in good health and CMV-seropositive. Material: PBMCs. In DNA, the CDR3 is TGTGCCAGCTCACCAGAAGGAGGGTCATCCAATGAGCAGTTCTTC. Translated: CASSPEGGSSNEQFF.